This T cell receptor (beta chain) was profiled in a study of glioma-infiltrating T cells. Background on the study: Glioblastomas were WHO grade IV, sampled at first diagnosis; low-grade were grade II. Presurgical dexamethasone in glioma patients lasted six or fewer days.

About this clonotype: The antigen is unknown.

The CDR3 consists of 14 residues. Trimming removed 0 bases from V and 11 bases from J; junction bases left unmatched: 7. The V gene's germline CDR1 is MNHEY and CDR2 SMNVEV (reference sequence). Points from the study as a whole: A blood CDR3 motif signature was depleted in highly divergent patients. Gliomas, especially low-grade, showed above-expected tissue-blood divergence; non-neoplastic patients showed below.

TCR alpha and beta CDR3 regions were amplified from RNA using iRepertoire nested multiplex PCR. One entry per CDR3 protein results from TCRdb running MiXCR on the multiplex PCR reads. The table lists roughly 350,000 distinct CDR3 sequences, around 38% of them singletons. The sample was glioma tissue, nonneoplastic brain tissue, or PBMCs (not recorded which). The clonotype originates from a human donor with low-grade glioma or glioblastoma, undergoing nonglioma brain surgery, or in good health (not recorded which). The J gene is TRBJ2-7, the V gene TRBV27, with 10 bases identical to TRBD2. The CDR3 loop is CASSLSTSGALEYF. DNA for the CDR3: TGTGCCAGCAGTTTATCAACTAGCGGGGCCCTGGAGTACTTC.